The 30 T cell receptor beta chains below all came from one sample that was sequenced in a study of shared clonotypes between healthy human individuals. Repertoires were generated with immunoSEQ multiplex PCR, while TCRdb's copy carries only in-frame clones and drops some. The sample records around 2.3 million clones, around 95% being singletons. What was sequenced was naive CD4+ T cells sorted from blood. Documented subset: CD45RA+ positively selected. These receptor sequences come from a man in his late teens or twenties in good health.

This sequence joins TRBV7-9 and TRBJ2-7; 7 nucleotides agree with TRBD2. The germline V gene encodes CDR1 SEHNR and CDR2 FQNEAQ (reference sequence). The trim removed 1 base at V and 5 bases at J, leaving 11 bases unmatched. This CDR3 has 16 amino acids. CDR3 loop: CASSLVWSGAGDEQYF. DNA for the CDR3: TGTGCCAGCAGCTTAGTATGGAGCGGGGCCGGAGACGAGCAGTACTTC.

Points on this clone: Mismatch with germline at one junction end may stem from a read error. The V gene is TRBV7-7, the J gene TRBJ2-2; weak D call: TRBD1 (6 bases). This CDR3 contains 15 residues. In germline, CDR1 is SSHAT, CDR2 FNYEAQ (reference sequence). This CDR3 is CASSPGQLNTGELFF. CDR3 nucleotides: TGTGCTAGCAGCCCAGGACAGCTGAACACCGGGGAGCTGTTTTTT.

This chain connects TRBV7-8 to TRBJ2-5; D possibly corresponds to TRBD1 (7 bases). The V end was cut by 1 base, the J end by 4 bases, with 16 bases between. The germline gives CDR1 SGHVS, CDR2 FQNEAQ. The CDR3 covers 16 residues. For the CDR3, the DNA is TGTGCCAGCAGCTTAGATGGCAGGGGGAGGCGAGAGACCCAGTACTTC. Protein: CASSLDGRGRRETQYF.

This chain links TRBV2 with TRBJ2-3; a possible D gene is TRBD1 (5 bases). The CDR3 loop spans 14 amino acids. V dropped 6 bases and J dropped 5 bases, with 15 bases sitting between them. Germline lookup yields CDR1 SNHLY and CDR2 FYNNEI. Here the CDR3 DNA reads TGTGCCAGCAGCCCTCTCAGGGCCGGAGATACGCAGTATTTT. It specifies CASSPLRAGDTQYF.

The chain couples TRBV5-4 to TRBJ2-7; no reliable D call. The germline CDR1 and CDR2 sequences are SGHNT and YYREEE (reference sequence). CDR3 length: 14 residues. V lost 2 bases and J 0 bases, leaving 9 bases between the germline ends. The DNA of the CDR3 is TGTGCCAGCAGCTTCTTCGGTAGCTCCTACGAGCAGTACTTC. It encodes CASSFFGSSYEQYF.

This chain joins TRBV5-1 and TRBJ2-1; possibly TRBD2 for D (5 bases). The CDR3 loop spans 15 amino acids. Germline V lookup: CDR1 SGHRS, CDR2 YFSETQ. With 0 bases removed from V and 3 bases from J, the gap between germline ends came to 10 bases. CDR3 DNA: TGCGCCAGCAGCTTGGTGGTGGGAGACTACAATGAGCAGTTCTTC. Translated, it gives CASSLVVGDYNEQFF.

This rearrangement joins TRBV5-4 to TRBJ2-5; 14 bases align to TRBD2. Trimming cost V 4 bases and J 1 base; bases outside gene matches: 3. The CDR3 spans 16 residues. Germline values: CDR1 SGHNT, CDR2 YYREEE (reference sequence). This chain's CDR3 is CASSQGLAGVQETQYF. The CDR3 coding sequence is TGTGCCAGCAGCCAGGGACTAGCGGGGGTCCAAGAGACCCAGTACTTC.

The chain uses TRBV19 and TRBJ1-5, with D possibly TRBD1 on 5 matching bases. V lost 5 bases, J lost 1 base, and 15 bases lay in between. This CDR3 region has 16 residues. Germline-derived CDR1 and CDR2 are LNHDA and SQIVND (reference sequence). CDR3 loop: CASSLYEGPSNQPQHF. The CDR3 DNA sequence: TGTGCCAGTAGTCTGTATGAGGGGCCCAGCAATCAGCCCCAGCATTTT.

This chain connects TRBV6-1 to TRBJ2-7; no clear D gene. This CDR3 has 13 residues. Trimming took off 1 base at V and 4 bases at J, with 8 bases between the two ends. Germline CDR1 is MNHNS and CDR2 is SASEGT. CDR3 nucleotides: TGTGCCAGCAGTGAAGTTGGGGTTTACGAGCAGTACTTC. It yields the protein CASSEVGVYEQYF.

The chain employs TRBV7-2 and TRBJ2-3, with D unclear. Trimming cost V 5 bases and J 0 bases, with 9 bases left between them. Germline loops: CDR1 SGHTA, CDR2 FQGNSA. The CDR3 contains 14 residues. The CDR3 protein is CASSRQSSTDTQYF. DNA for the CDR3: TGTGCCAGCAGCAGGCAGTCCAGCACAGATACGCAGTATTTT.

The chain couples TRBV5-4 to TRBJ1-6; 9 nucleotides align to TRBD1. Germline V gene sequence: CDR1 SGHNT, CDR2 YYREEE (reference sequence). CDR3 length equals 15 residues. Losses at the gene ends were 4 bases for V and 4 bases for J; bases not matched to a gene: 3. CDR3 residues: CASSPDRGYNSPLHF. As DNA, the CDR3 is TGTGCCAGCAGCCCTGACAGGGGGTATAATTCACCCCTCCACTTT.

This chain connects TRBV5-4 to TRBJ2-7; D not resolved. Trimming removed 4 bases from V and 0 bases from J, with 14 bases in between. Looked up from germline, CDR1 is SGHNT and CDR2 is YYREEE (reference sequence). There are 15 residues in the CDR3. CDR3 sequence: CASSPPASGSYEQYF. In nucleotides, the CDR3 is TGTGCCAGCAGCCCACCGGCCTCGGGCTCCTACGAGCAGTACTTC. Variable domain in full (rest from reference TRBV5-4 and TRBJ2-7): ETGVTQSPTHLIKTRGQQVTLRCSSQSGHNTVSWYQQALGQGPQFIFQYYREEENGRGNFPPRFSGLQFPNYSSELNVNALELDDSALYLCASSPPASGSYEQYFGPGTRLTVT.

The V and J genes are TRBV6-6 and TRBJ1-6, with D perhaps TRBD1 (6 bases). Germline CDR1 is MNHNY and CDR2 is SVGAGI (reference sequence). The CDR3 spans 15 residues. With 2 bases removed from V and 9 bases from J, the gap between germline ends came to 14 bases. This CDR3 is CASSYGGGRVSPLHF. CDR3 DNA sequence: TGTGCCAGCAGTTACGGTGGGGGCAGGGTTTCACCCCTCCACTTT.

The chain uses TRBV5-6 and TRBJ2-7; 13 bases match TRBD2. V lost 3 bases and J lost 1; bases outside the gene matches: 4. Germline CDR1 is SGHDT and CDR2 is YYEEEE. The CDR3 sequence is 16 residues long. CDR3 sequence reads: CASSSGLAGRSYEQYF. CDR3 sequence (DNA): TGTGCCAGCAGCTCGGGACTAGCGGGGCGTTCCTACGAGCAGTACTTC.

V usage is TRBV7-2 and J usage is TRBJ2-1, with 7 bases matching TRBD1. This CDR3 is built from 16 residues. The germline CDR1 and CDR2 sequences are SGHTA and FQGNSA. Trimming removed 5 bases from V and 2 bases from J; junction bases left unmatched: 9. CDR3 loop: CASSPQTGFPYNEQFF. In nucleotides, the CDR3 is TGTGCCAGCAGCCCCCAGACAGGGTTTCCCTACAATGAGCAGTTCTTC.

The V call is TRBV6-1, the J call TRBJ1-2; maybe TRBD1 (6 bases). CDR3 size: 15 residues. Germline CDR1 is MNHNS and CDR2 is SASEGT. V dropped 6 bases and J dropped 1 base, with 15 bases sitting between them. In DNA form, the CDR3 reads TGTGCCAGCAGGGCACAGGGCAGGAGTAACTATGGCTACACCTTC. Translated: CASRAQGRSNYGYTF.

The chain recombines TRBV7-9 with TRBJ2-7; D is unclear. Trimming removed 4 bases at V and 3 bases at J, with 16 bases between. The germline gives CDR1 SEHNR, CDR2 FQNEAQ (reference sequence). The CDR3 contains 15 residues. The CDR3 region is CASSSGSLGVYEQYF. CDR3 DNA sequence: TGTGCCAGCAGCTCCGGGTCTTTAGGCGTCTACGAGCAGTACTTC.

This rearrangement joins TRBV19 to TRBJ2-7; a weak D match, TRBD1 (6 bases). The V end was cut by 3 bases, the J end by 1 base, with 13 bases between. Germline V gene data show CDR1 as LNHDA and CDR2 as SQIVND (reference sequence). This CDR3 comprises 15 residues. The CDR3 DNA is TGTGCCAGTAGTATGCTCCGGGACAAATCCTACGAGCAGTACTTC. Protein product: CASSMLRDKSYEQYF.

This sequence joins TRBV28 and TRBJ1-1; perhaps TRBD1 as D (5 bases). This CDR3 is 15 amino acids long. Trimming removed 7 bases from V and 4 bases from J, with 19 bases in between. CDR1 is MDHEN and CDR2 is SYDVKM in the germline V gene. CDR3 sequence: CASNPPMGRGTEAFF. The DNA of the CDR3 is TGTGCCAGCAACCCTCCGATGGGACGGGGCACTGAAGCTTTCTTT.

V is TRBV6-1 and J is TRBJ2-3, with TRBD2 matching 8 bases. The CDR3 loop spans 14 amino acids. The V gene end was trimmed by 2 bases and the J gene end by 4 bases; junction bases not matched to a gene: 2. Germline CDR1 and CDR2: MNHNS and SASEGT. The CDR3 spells CASSERGLADTQYF. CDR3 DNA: TGTGCCAGCAGTGAACGGGGACTAGCAGATACGCAGTATTTT.

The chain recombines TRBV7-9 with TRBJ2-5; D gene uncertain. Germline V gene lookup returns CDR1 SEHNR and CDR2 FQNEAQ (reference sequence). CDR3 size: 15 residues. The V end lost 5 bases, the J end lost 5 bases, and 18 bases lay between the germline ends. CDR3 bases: TGTGCCAGCAGCGCCGAAAGCAGGAATGAGGAGACCCAGTACTTC. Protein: CASSAESRNEETQYF.

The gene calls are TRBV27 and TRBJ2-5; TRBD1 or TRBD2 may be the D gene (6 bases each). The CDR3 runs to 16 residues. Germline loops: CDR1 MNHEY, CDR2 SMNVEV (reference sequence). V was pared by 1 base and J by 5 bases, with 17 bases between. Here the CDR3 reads CASSLFGLRGGETQYF. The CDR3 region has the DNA TGTGCCAGCAGTTTATTCGGCCTACGAGGGGGGGAGACCCAGTACTTC.

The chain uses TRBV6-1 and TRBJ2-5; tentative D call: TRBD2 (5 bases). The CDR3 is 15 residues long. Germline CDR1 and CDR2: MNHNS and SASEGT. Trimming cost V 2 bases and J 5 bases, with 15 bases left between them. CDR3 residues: CASSEQVLDVETQYF. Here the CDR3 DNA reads TGTGCCAGCAGTGAACAGGTACTAGATGTGGAGACCCAGTACTTC.

This chain's CDR3 is CASSLDGQGVYGYTF. CDR3 nucleotides: TGTGCCAGCAGCCTCGATGGACAGGGGGTCTATGGCTACACCTTC. V is TRBV7-2 and J is TRBJ1-2; 10 nucleotides match TRBD1. The V segment lost 5 bases and the J segment 4 bases; nucleotides outside the gene matches: 7. The length of the CDR3 is 15 residues. Germline CDR1 reads SGHTA; CDR2 reads FQGNSA.

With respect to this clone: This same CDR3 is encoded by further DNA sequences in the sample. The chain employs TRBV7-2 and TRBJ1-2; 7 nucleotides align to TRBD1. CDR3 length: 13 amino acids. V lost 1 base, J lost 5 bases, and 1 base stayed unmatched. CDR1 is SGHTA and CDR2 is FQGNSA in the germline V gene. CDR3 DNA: TGTGCCAGCAGCTTAGGACAGGGTTATGGCTACACCTTC. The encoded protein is CASSLGQGYGYTF.

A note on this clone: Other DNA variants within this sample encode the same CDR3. CDR3 amino acids: CASSPLAGNTDTQYF. The CDR3 DNA reads TGTGCCAGCTCACCACTGGCAGGGAACACAGATACGCAGTATTTT. The V call is TRBV18, the J call TRBJ2-3; TRBD1 is a possible D gene (5 bases). This CDR3 has 15 amino acids. V was clipped by 1 base and J by 2 bases, with 10 bases between them. Germline CDR1 reads KGHSH; CDR2 reads LQKENI.

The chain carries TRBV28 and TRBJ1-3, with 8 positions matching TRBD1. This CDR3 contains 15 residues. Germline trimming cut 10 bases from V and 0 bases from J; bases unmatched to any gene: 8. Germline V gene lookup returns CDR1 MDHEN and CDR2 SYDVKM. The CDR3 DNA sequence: TGTGCCACCCCGGGACAGGTTGTCTCTGGAAACACCATATATTTT. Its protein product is CATPGQVVSGNTIYF. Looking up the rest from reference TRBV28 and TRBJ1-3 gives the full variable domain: DVKVTQSSRYLVKRTGEKVFLECVQDMDHENMFWYRQDPGLGLRLIYFSYDVKMKEKGDIPEGYSVSREKKERFSLILESASTNQTSMYLCATPGQVVSGNTIYFGEGSWLTVV.

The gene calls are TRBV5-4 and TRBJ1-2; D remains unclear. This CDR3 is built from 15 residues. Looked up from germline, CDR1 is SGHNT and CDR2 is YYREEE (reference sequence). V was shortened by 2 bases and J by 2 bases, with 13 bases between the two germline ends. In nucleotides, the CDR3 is TGTGCCAGCAGCTTACCCTCGACGGGAAACTATGGCTACACCTTC. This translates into CASSLPSTGNYGYTF.

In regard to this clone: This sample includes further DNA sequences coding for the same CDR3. The CDR3 loop reads CASSLGRSNTEAFF. The CDR3 region has the DNA TGCGCCAGCAGCTTGGGGAGGTCTAACACTGAAGCTTTCTTT. The chain employs TRBV5-1 and TRBJ1-1; D ambiguous. Trimming pared 0 bases from V and 2 bases from J, leaving 8 bases between. The CDR3 runs 14 residues. Germline assignment: CDR1 SGHRS and CDR2 YFSETQ.

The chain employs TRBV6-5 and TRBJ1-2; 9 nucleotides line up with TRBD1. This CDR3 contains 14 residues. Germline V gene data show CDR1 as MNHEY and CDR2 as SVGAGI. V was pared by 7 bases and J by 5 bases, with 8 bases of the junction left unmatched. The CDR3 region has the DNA TGTGCCAGCACAAGGACAGGGGAGGGGTATGGCTACACCTTC. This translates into CASTRTGEGYGYTF.